The T cell receptor (beta chain) described here comes from a study of blood T cell repertoires in COVID-19. Repertoires were generated with immunoSEQ multiplex PCR, while TCRdb's copy carries only in-frame clones and drops some. The sample holds about 160,000 clones, approximately 87% seen once. In terms of age and location, participants ranged from roughly 18 to 90 years and lived in approximately 26 US areas. This CDR3 is 14 amino acids long. The trim removed 7 bases at V and 7 bases at J, leaving 9 bases unmatched. Germline CDR1 LNHDA, CDR2 SQIVND (reference sequence). The clonotype was recovered from a woman aged 50 to 65 who had recovered from COVID-19. The sample comprised PBMCs or T cells enriched from blood (not recorded which). The V call is TRBV19, the J call TRBJ2-2, with 7 positions matching TRBD1. In DNA form, the CDR3 reads TGTGCCAGTACCCATAGGGGGCGTAACGGGGAGCTGTTTTTT. It is translated as CASTHRGRNGELFF.